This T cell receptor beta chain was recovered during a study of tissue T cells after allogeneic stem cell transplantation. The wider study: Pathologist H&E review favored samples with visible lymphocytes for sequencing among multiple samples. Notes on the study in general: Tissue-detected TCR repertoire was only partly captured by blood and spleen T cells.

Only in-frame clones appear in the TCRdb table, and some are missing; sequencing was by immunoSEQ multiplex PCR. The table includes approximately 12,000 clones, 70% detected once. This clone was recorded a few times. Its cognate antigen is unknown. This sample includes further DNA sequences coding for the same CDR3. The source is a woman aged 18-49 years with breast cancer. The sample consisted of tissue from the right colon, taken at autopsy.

The CDR3 reads CASRDRGGYNEQFF. For the CDR3, the DNA is TGTGCCAGCAGGGACAGGGGCGGGTACAATGAGCAGTTCTTC. This sequence joins TRBV5-8 and TRBJ2-1; 9 bases are shared with TRBD1. V shed 5 bases and J 4 bases; nucleotides not matched to a gene: 4. The CDR3 runs 14 residues. Germline V gives CDR1 SGHTS, CDR2 YDEGEE.